Below are 30 T cell receptor beta chains sequenced from a single sample in a study of blood T cell repertoires in COVID-19 (dated by TCRdb to 2020 to 2022). Receptors were amplified or captured by the immunoSEQ multiplex PCR assay. TCRdb's version of the immuneACCESS table is confined to in-frame rearrangements and falls short of the full clone set. An unresolved V gene accounts for under half of the shortfall where checked; the remainder is of unknown origin. This sample has 200,000 or so clones in its table, and roughly three quarters of those were observed once. The ten largest clonotypes hold approximately 15% of the sample. The source material was peripheral blood. Every receptor here comes from a man aged 55 to 69 with active or convalescent COVID-19.

The chain carries TRBV4-1 and TRBJ2-2; TRBD1 matches at 9 bases. This CDR3 is built from 21 residues. Germline V gene sequence: CDR1 MGHRA, CDR2 YSYEKL. Trimming at V came to 1 base and at J to 0 bases, leaving 15 bases not matched to a gene. Written as DNA, the CDR3 is TGCGCCAGCAGCCAAGGTTCCCGGGACAGGGTAGGGGGAACGAACACCGGGGAGCTGTTTTTT. Its protein product is CASSQGSRDRVGGTNTGELFF.

The V gene is TRBV7-3, the J gene TRBJ2-1, with D unresolved. This CDR3 contains 12 residues. Germline V lookup: CDR1 SGHTA, CDR2 FQGTGA. Trimming cost V 5 bases and J 9 bases, with 11 bases left between them. Here the CDR3 DNA reads TGTGCCAGCAGCCACCCGGGTGGTGAGCAGTTCTTC. This gives the protein CASSHPGGEQFF.

This chain uses TRBV2 with TRBJ2-3; 10 bases map to TRBD1. CDR1 and CDR2 (germline): SNHLY, FYNNEI. The ends lost 4 bases at V and 3 bases at J; junction bases unmatched: 7. CDR3 length: 16 residues. CDR3 residues: CASSGQGAKTTDTQYF. The DNA for the CDR3 is TGTGCCAGCAGTGGACAGGGGGCAAAGACGACAGATACGCAGTATTTT.

The chain recombines TRBV5-8 with TRBJ2-2; 10 nucleotides match TRBD1. Germline V gene sequence: CDR1 SGHTS, CDR2 YDEGEE. The length of the CDR3 is 15 residues. Trimming removed 5 bases from V and 6 bases from J; junction bases left unmatched: 7. CDR3 sequence: CASRDRGFLAGELFF. DNA for the CDR3: TGTGCCAGCAGGGACAGGGGGTTTCTCGCCGGGGAGCTGTTTTTT.

In DNA, the CDR3 is TGTGCCAGCAGCCCCTCGACCGACCCTACTACCTACGAGCAGTACTTC. Encoded protein: CASSPSTDPTTYEQYF. The chain couples TRBV7-8 to TRBJ2-7; D ambiguous. The CDR3 covers 16 residues. Between the trimmed V and J ends, which lost 5 bases and 2 bases, there was a span of 19 bases. CDR1 and CDR2 from the germline V gene are SGHVS and FQNEAQ.

The rearrangement uses TRBV25-1 and TRBJ1-3; D is ambiguous. V was pared by 3 bases and J by 1 base, with 7 bases between. This CDR3 spans 14 amino acids. The germline V gene has CDR1 MGHDK and CDR2 SYGVNS. The CDR3 reads CASSDGISGNTIYF. The CDR3 DNA follows: TGTGCCAGCAGTGACGGGATTTCTGGAAACACCATATATTTT.

This rearrangement joins TRBV7-2 to TRBJ2-1; D is unresolved. The V end lost 0 bases, the J end lost 0 bases, and 12 bases lay between the germline ends. The CDR3 has 17 residues. Germline V gene sequence: CDR1 SGHTA, CDR2 FQGNSA. CDR3 region: CASSLASLASSYNEQFF. CDR3 DNA: TGTGCCAGCAGCTTAGCCTCGTTAGCTAGCTCCTACAATGAGCAGTTCTTC.

The chain combines TRBV7-9 with TRBJ2-3; no clear D gene. V lost 6 bases, J lost 6 bases, and 7 bases lay in between. This CDR3 region has 11 residues. CDR1 is SEHNR and CDR2 is FQNEAQ in the germline V gene (reference sequence). The CDR3 DNA is TGTGCCAGCAGGCAAGAGGATACGCAGTATTTT. Amino acid sequence: CASRQEDTQYF.

This chain links TRBV28 with TRBJ2-6; D is undetermined. V lost 3 bases and J 8 bases, leaving 20 bases between the germline ends. CDR1 MDHEN and CDR2 SYDVKM come from the germline V gene. There are 17 residues in the CDR3. CDR3 bases: TGTGCCAGCAGTTTGGGCAGCTCTCTGTTTGCGTCCAACGTCCTGACTTTC. Translation gives CASSLGSSLFASNVLTF. The full variable domain, completed using reference TRBV28 and TRBJ2-6, is DVKVTQSSRYLVKRTGEKVFLECVQDMDHENMFWYRQDPGLGLRLIYFSYDVKMKEKGDIPEGYSVSREKKERFSLILESASTNQTSMYLCASSLGSSLFASNVLTFGAGSRLTVL.

The V and J genes are TRBV6-2 or TRBV6-3 and TRBJ1-1, with D possibly TRBD1 on 6 matching bases. Trimming left V 0 bases short and J 7 bases short, with 9 bases between. The germline V gene has CDR1 MNHEY and CDR2 SVGEGT. The CDR3 has 13 residues. CDR3 bases: TGTGCCAGCAGTTACTCTGACAGGAATGAAGCTTTCTTT. Its protein product is CASSYSDRNEAFF.

The chain is built from TRBV11-2 and TRBJ2-1; D is unclear. V shed 0 bases and J shed 3 bases, with 6 bases lying between them. Germline V gene sequence: CDR1 SGHAT, CDR2 FQNNGV. This CDR3 has 14 residues. The CDR3 DNA follows: TGTGCCAGCAGCTTAGATGCTAACTACAATGAGCAGTTCTTC. Translated: CASSLDANYNEQFF.

The V and J genes are TRBV19 and TRBJ2-4, with 11 bases matching TRBD1. The germline V gene encodes CDR1 LNHDA and CDR2 SQIVND (reference sequence). V was clipped by 5 bases and J by 2 bases; unmatched bases: 8. This CDR3 is built from 17 residues. CDR3 nucleotides: TGTGCCAGTAGTGAAGGACAGGGGGCGAAAACCAAAAACATTCAGTACTTC. This sequence encodes CASSEGQGAKTKNIQYF.

This clone was counted between two and nine times. This chain uses TRBV20-1 with TRBJ2-2, with D perhaps TRBD2 (5 bases). The germline CDR1 and CDR2 sequences are DFQATT and SNEGSKA (reference sequence). This CDR3 has 15 residues. V lost 3 bases to trimming and J lost 4 bases, with 15 bases between them. The CDR3: CSASLGLAGTGELFF. For the CDR3, the DNA is TGCAGTGCTAGTTTAGGGCTAGCTGGCACCGGGGAGCTGTTTTTT.

The chain combines TRBV4-3 with TRBJ2-1; 7 bases line up with TRBD1. V trimming: 0 bases; J trimming: 6 bases; junction bases outside the gene matches: 2. The CDR3 is 14 amino acids. Germline CDR1 is LGHNA and CDR2 is YSLEER. CDR3 sequence reads: CASSQDYRGNEQFF. The CDR3 DNA reads TGCGCCAGCAGCCAAGATTACAGGGGCAATGAGCAGTTCTTC.

The chain is built from TRBV27 and TRBJ1-5, with 7 bases fitting TRBD1. The CDR3 sequence is 14 residues long. Trimming removed 2 bases from V and 6 bases from J; junction bases left unmatched: 4. The germline V gene encodes CDR1 MNHEY and CDR2 SMNVEV (reference sequence). CDR3 residues: CASSLRGGGQPQHF. In DNA form, the CDR3 reads TGTGCCAGCAGTTTAAGAGGGGGCGGTCAGCCCCAGCATTTT.

This rearrangement joins TRBV19 to TRBJ2-1; TRBD1 agrees at 7 bases. CDR3 size: 14 residues. V was pared by 1 base and J by 6 bases, with 3 bases of the junction left unmatched. CDR1 and CDR2 (germline): LNHDA, SQIVND (reference sequence). In DNA, the CDR3 is TGTGCCAGTAGTATAGTGGGACAGCTCAATGAGCAGTTCTTC. Residues: CASSIVGQLNEQFF.

A few counts support this clone. The chain employs TRBV7-8 and TRBJ1-1; 7 bases line up with TRBD1. Germline CDR1 and CDR2: SGHVS and FQNEAQ. After removal of 5 bases from V and 5 bases from J, the junction contained 11 bases not matched to a gene. The CDR3 is made up of 15 amino acids. The CDR3 DNA reads as TGTGCCAGCAGCGTGAACAGGGGAGGTGAAACTGAAGCTTTCTTT. This encodes CASSVNRGGETEAFF.

The chain joins TRBV7-3 to TRBJ1-2; no firm D call. Trimming took 2 bases from V and 6 from J, leaving 7 bases between them. This CDR3 is built from 12 residues. Per germline, CDR1 SGHTA and CDR2 FQGTGA. CDR3 nucleotide sequence: TGTGCCAGCAGCTTAGATGGGCATGGCTACACCTTC. It yields the protein CASSLDGHGYTF.

V and J are TRBV6-1 and TRBJ1-1, with D possibly TRBD1 on 5 matching bases. Trimming pared 1 base from V and 11 bases from J, leaving 14 bases between. The CDR3 sequence is 13 residues long. The germline V gene encodes CDR1 MNHNS and CDR2 SASEGT. The CDR3 sequence: CASSEVGGTYAFF. The CDR3 bases are TGTGCCAGCAGTGAAGTTGGGGGGACTTACGCTTTCTTT.

J is TRBJ2-2 and V is TRBV7-9, with 11 bases lining up with TRBD2. Germline V gives CDR1 SEHNR, CDR2 FQNEAQ (reference sequence). CDR3 length equals 15 residues. Germline trimming cut 8 bases from V and 4 bases from J; bases unmatched to any gene: 6. The CDR3 region has the DNA TGTGCCAGCGGGGGGACTAGCGGAAGCACCGGGGAGCTGTTTTTT. This sequence encodes CASGGTSGSTGELFF.

In nucleotides, the CDR3 is TGTGCCACCACGGGACAGGGTAAAGAGACCCAGTACTTC. Amino acid sequence: CATTGQGKETQYF. The chain is built from TRBV2 and TRBJ2-5; 9 nucleotides align to TRBD1. Germline V CDR1 and CDR2: SNHLY, FYNNEI. V shed 10 bases, J shed 3 bases, and the junction held 6 bases outside the gene matches. This CDR3 has 13 amino acids.

J is TRBJ2-1 and V is TRBV24-1; TRBD2 matches at 9 bases. The CDR3 loop spans 15 amino acids. V shed 6 bases, J shed 4 bases, and the junction held 6 bases outside the gene matches. Germline CDR1 KGHDR, CDR2 SFDVKD. The CDR3: CATSSLAGDYNEQFF. The CDR3 DNA is TGTGCCACCAGTTCACTAGCGGGCGATTACAATGAGCAGTTCTTC.

V is TRBV18 and J is TRBJ1-2; TRBD1 matches 7 bases. V trimming: 3 bases; J trimming: 2 bases; junction bases outside the gene matches: 9. The CDR3 is 16 residues long. Germline V lookup: CDR1 KGHSH, CDR2 LQKENI. CDR3 DNA sequence: TGTGCCAGCTCACCTTCTATCGACAGGGCAAACTATGGCTACACCTTC. It specifies CASSPSIDRANYGYTF. Drawing the rest from reference TRBV18 and TRBJ1-2, the complete variable domain is NAGVMQNPRHLVRRRGQEARLRCSPMKGHSHVYWYRQLPEEGLKFMVYLQKENIIDESGMPKERFSAEFPKEGPSILRIQQVVRGDSAAYFCASSPSIDRANYGYTFGSGTRLTVV.

V is TRBV19 and J is TRBJ2-1; the match to TRBD2 covers 12 bases. V was pared by 4 bases and J by 8 bases, with 6 bases of the junction left unmatched. This CDR3 region has 15 residues. Per the germline V gene, CDR1 is LNHDA and CDR2 is SQIVND (reference sequence). In DNA form, the CDR3 reads TGTGCCAGTAGTACCTTCGGACTAGCGGGATATGAGCAGTTCTTC. This codes for CASSTFGLAGYEQFF.

This clone was observed a single time. The J gene is TRBJ2-5, the V gene TRBV7-7; D possibly corresponds to TRBD1 (6 bases). CDR1 SSHAT and CDR2 FNYEAQ come from the germline V gene (reference sequence). This CDR3 is built from 15 residues. Trimming removed 5 bases from V and 1 base from J, with 14 bases in between. The DNA of the CDR3 is TGTGCCAGCAGCCCTGTGGACAGATCCCAAGAGACCCAGTACTTC. Its protein product is CASSPVDRSQETQYF.

This clone occurred once. The chain joins TRBV7-8 to TRBJ1-2; D is undetermined. This CDR3 spans 13 amino acids. The germline V gene encodes CDR1 SGHVS and CDR2 FQNEAQ. V gave up 5 bases and J gave up 0 bases, with 7 bases separating them. CDR3 bases: TGTGCCAGCAGCACCGGTCCTAACTATGGCTACACCTTC. This codes for CASSTGPNYGYTF.

The V call is TRBV20-1, the J call TRBJ2-3, with D uncertain. Trimming removed 0 bases at V and 5 bases at J, with 3 bases between. Germline CDR1 and CDR2: DFQATT and SNEGSKA (reference sequence). The CDR3 covers 11 residues. In nucleotides, the CDR3 is TGCAGTGCTAGAGACATAGATACGCAGTATTTT. Translation gives CSARDIDTQYF.

This clone was recorded only once. The chain uses TRBV28 and TRBJ2-7, with a weak D call TRBD1 (6 bases). The V end was cut by 2 bases, the J end by 3 bases, with 11 bases between. Germline V gives CDR1 MDHEN, CDR2 SYDVKM. This CDR3 region has 14 residues. In DNA form, the CDR3 reads TGTGCCAGCAGTTTAAACAGGGTAGGCTACGAGCAGTACTTC. This translates into CASSLNRVGYEQYF.

The chain recombines TRBV29-1 with TRBJ1-1; tentative D call: TRBD1 (6 bases). This CDR3 spans 11 amino acids. The germline V gene encodes CDR1 SQVTM and CDR2 ANQGSEA. Trimming removed 8 bases at V and 8 bases at J, with 15 bases between. CDR3 residues: CSSIRTDEAFF. The DNA for the CDR3 is TGCAGCTCTATTAGGACAGACGAAGCTTTCTTT.

The rearrangement joins TRBV6-5 to TRBJ2-3; tentative D call: TRBD2 (5 bases). The CDR3 loop spans 11 amino acids. Germline V gives CDR1 MNHEY, CDR2 SVGAGI. V shed 5 bases and J shed 5 bases, with 5 bases lying between them. CDR3 residues: CASSRGDTQYF. The DNA for the CDR3 is TGTGCCAGCAGTCGGGGAGATACGCAGTATTTT.